Each of the 25 T cell receptor beta chains below was sequenced from the same sample in a study of CD8+ T cells in alopecia areata. cDNA serving as the sequencing template came from extracted, reverse transcribed RNA. Libraries were prepared by immunoSEQ multiplex PCR; TCRdb keeps only in-frame clonotypes and omits some of them. The table shows approximately 43,000 clones, with less than 70% occurring only once. The treatment here: oral pan-JAK inhibitor, 5-10 mg twice daily. Source: CD8+ T cells sorted from blood, taken at week 4, from a patient treated with tofacitinib. These receptors were taken from a human donor with alopecia areata.

The chain employs TRBV29-1 and TRBJ2-1, with a tentative D call TRBD1 (6 bases). CDR1 and CDR2 from the germline V gene are SQVTM and ANQGSEA. The CDR3 sequence is 14 residues long. Deletions cut 7 bases from V and 4 bases from J, with 17 bases between. CDR3 protein: CSATGDTSYNEQFF. The CDR3 nucleotides are TGCAGCGCCACCGGGGACACCTCTTACAATGAGCAGTTCTTC.

The rearrangement uses TRBV29-1 and TRBJ1-2, with unresolved D. The germline gives CDR1 SQVTM, CDR2 ANQGSEA. V shed 7 bases and J shed 6 bases, with 18 bases lying between them. The CDR3 length is 13 residues. CDR3 region: CSAKGLAVDGYTF. The CDR3 nucleotides read TGCAGCGCGAAAGGACTCGCTGTCGATGGCTACACCTTC.

V gene TRBV2 combines with J gene TRBJ2-7; a weak D match, TRBD1 (6 bases). V was cut by 6 bases and J by 3 bases, with 12 bases left in between. CDR3 length: 13 residues. CDR1 is SNHLY and CDR2 is FYNNEI in the germline V gene. DNA of the CDR3: TGTGCCAGCAGCCCGTCCAGGGGCTACGAGCAGTACTTC. Translating gives CASSPSRGYEQYF.

This chain joins TRBV29-1 and TRBJ1-2; 8 bases line up with TRBD1. The CDR3 has 14 residues. Germline V gene data show CDR1 as SQVTM and CDR2 as ANQGSEA. The junction had 14 bases not matched to a gene; V was cut back by 6 bases and J by 8 bases. The CDR3 loop reads CSVEDRDGGGGYTF. The DNA for the CDR3 is TGCAGCGTCGAGGACAGGGACGGCGGCGGCGGCTACACCTTC.

This clone was counted once. This chain connects TRBV29-1 to TRBJ1-2; 7 bases line up with TRBD1. The junction had 6 bases not matched to a gene; V was cut back by 5 bases and J by 3 bases. The CDR3 runs 13 residues. Germline V gene data show CDR1 as SQVTM and CDR2 as ANQGSEA. CDR3 amino acids: CSVPDREDYGYTF. The CDR3 coding sequence is TGCAGCGTTCCTGACAGGGAGGACTATGGCTACACCTTC.

This clone appeared once. Other DNA sequences in this sample translate to the same CDR3. V usage is TRBV29-1 and J usage is TRBJ2-7, with D perhaps given as TRBD1 or TRBD2 (5 bases each). Trimming left V 7 bases short and J 4 bases short, with 11 bases between. CDR1 is SQVTM and CDR2 is ANQGSEA in the germline V gene. The CDR3 covers 11 residues. Written as DNA, the CDR3 is TGCAGCGCCGGGACCGGTTACGAGCAGTACTTC. Translated, it gives CSAGTGYEQYF.

V usage is TRBV13 and J usage is TRBJ1-1; 9 bases fit TRBD1. The CDR3 length is 11 residues. Germline trimming cut 5 bases from V and 8 bases from J; bases unmatched to any gene: 0. The germline V gene has CDR1 PRHDT and CDR2 FYEKMQ (reference sequence). The CDR3 protein is CASSGQGEAFF. CDR3 sequence (DNA): TGTGCCAGCAGCGGACAGGGGGAAGCTTTCTTT.

The chain employs TRBV29-1 and TRBJ2-7, with 10 bases lining up with TRBD2. This CDR3 comprises 13 residues. The V and J ends lost 2 bases and 2 bases, in that order; junction bases with no gene match: 0. Germline CDR1 and CDR2: SQVTM and ANQGSEA. The CDR3 bases are TGCAGCGTTGAAACTAGCGGGGCCTACGAGCAGTACTTC. Protein: CSVETSGAYEQYF.

The V call is TRBV7-3, the J call TRBJ1-1; unclear D gene. The CDR3 runs to 11 residues. V lost 2 bases, J lost 10 bases, and 8 bases lay in between. Germline V CDR1 and CDR2: SGHTA, FQGTGA. The CDR3 DNA reads TGTGCCAGCAGCTTATATCTGGGAGCTTTCTTT. The encoded protein is CASSLYLGAFF.

A single count supports this clone. This chain links TRBV5-6 with TRBJ2-2, with 8 bases that match TRBD1. Trimming took 4 bases from V and 4 from J; bases not matched to a gene: 6. The CDR3 covers 15 residues. CDR1 and CDR2 (germline): SGHDT, YYEEEE. CDR3 nucleotide sequence: TGTGCCAGCAGCAACGGACAGGGTTCCACCGGGGAGCTGTTTTTT. It translates to CASSNGQGSTGELFF. The full variable domain, its missing parts supplied by reference TRBV5-6 and TRBJ2-2, is DAGVTQSPTHLIKTRGQQVTLRCSPKSGHDTVSWYQQALGQGPQFIFQYYEEEERQRGNFPDRFSGHQFPNYSSELNVNALLLGDSALYLCASSNGQGSTGELFFGEGSRLTVL.

The genes are TRBV7-9 and TRBJ1-2, with 8 bases matching TRBD1. V lost 6 bases, J lost 4 bases, and 10 bases stayed unmatched. Germline V gene data show CDR1 as SEHNR and CDR2 as FQNEAQ (reference sequence). The CDR3 totals 15 residues. CDR3 sequence reads: CASSSGPGGAYGYTF. Written as DNA, the CDR3 is TGTGCCAGCAGTTCGGGTCCAGGGGGCGCCTATGGCTACACCTTC.

The V call is TRBV5-1, the J call TRBJ1-1; D not resolved. CDR1 and CDR2 from the germline V gene are SGHRS and YFSETQ. The V gene lost 0 bases and the J gene lost 1 base, with 4 bases spanning the gap. CDR3 length: 13 residues. The CDR3 bases are TGCGCCAGCAGCTTGGGGGGGAACACTGAAGCTTTCTTT. It is translated as CASSLGGNTEAFF. Using reference TRBV5-1 and TRBJ1-1 for the parts outside the CDR3, the full variable domain is KAGVTQTPRYLIKTRGQQVTLSCSPISGHRSVSWYQQTPGQGLQFLFEYFSETQRNKGNFPGRFSGRQFSNSRSEMNVSTLELGDSALYLCASSLGGNTEAFFGQGTRLTVV.

V is TRBV4-3 and J is TRBJ2-3; TRBD2 agrees at 10 bases. The CDR3 is 16 amino acids. Looked up from germline, CDR1 is LGHNA and CDR2 is YSLEER. The trim removed 1 base at V and 8 bases at J, leaving 9 bases unmatched. CDR3 region: CASSQAASGGSGTQYF. Written as DNA, the CDR3 is TGCGCCAGCAGCCAAGCGGCTAGCGGGGGATCTGGTACGCAGTATTTT.

The J gene is TRBJ1-6, the V gene TRBV9; tentative D call: TRBD1 (6 bases). The germline gives CDR1 SGDLS, CDR2 YYNGEE. The CDR3 totals 14 residues. The V gene lost 0 bases and the J gene lost 9 bases, with 10 bases spanning the gap. The CDR3 DNA reads as TGTGCCAGCAGCGTAGGACAGGAAAGTTCACCCCTCCACTTT. Protein sequence: CASSVGQESSPLHF.

In its sample, this clone was seen a few times. V is TRBV19 and J is TRBJ2-1, with D tentatively TRBD2 (6 bases). The germline CDR1 and CDR2 sequences are LNHDA and SQIVND (reference sequence). The CDR3 is made up of 15 amino acids. V was clipped by 5 bases and J by 0 bases, with 11 bases between them. CDR3 nucleotide sequence: TGTGCCAGTAGTCTCGGGAGCTCCTCCTACAATGAGCAGTTCTTC. This encodes CASSLGSSSYNEQFF. The variable domain in full, with the rest retrieved from reference TRBV19 and TRBJ2-1, is DGGITQSPKYLFRKEGQNVTLSCEQNLNHDAMYWYRQDPGQGLRLIYYSQIVNDFQKGDIAEGYSVSREKKESFPLTVTSAQKNPTAFYLCASSLGSSSYNEQFFGPGTRLTVL.

In its sample, this clone was seen once. The chain joins TRBV7-3 to TRBJ2-6; possibly TRBD1 for D (6 bases). The CDR3 runs 15 residues. Deletions cut 5 bases from V and 3 bases from J, with 11 bases between. Germline CDR1 is SGHTA and CDR2 is FQGTGA. CDR3 nucleotide sequence: TGTGCCAGCAGCCCGACAGGTGGTGGGGCCAACGTCCTGACTTTC. Residues: CASSPTGGGANVLTF.

The V gene is TRBV4-3, the J gene TRBJ2-4; D gene uncertain. Germline lookup yields CDR1 LGHNA and CDR2 YSLEER. V lost 3 bases and J lost 0, with 9 bases in between. The CDR3 runs 15 residues. In nucleotides, the CDR3 is TGCGCCAGCAGCCAGGAGTACAGAGCCAAAAACATTCAGTACTTC. Protein sequence: CASSQEYRAKNIQYF.

This sequence joins TRBV6-1 and TRBJ2-1; D tentatively reads TRBD1 or TRBD2 (6 bases each). The CDR3 has 17 residues. With 2 bases removed from V and 6 bases from J, the gap between germline ends came to 20 bases. CDR1 and CDR2 (germline): MNHNS, SASEGT. This CDR3 reads CASSESGGWGAGNEQFF. The CDR3 DNA reads as TGTGCCAGCAGTGAATCTGGTGGATGGGGGGCCGGCAATGAGCAGTTCTTC.

This clone showed up just a few times. The chain carries TRBV7-2 and TRBJ2-7, with D perhaps TRBD2 (6 bases). The CDR3 extends over 14 amino acids. The germline CDR1 and CDR2 sequences are SGHTA and FQGNSA. The V gene lost 1 base and the J gene lost 3 bases, with 10 bases spanning the gap. CDR3 nucleotides: TGTGCCAGCAGCTTAGAGGGACTTAACTACGAGCAGTACTTC. Its translation is CASSLEGLNYEQYF. Combining the CDR3 with reference TRBV7-2 and TRBJ2-7 gives the whole variable domain GAGVSQSPSNKVTEKGKDVELRCDPISGHTALYWYRQSLGQGLEFLIYFQGNSAPDKSGLPSDRFSAERTGGSVSTLTIQRTQQEDSAVYLCASSLEGLNYEQYFGPGTRLTVT.

V gene TRBV27 combines with J gene TRBJ1-5, with D possibly matching TRBD1 (5 bases). There are 16 residues in the CDR3. Germline values: CDR1 MNHEY, CDR2 SMNVEV (reference sequence). The germline V and J ends were trimmed by 4 bases and 3 bases, with 16 bases remaining between them. CDR3 in DNA: TGTGCCAGCAGTTCCAGCCTGGGGGAATACAATCAGCCCCAGCATTTT. Amino acids: CASSSSLGEYNQPQHF.

The CDR3 sequence: CATIRADTQYF. CDR3 nucleotide sequence: TGTGCCACCATAAGAGCAGATACGCAGTATTTT. V is TRBV27 and J is TRBJ2-3, with D unresolved. V lost 10 bases, J lost 4 bases, and 9 bases lay in between. The CDR3 contains 11 residues. Germline values: CDR1 MNHEY, CDR2 SMNVEV (reference sequence).

The genes are TRBV5-1 and TRBJ2-7, with D perhaps matching TRBD1 (6 bases). This CDR3 spans 17 amino acids. Between the trimmed V and J ends, which lost 1 base and 3 bases, there was a span of 20 bases. Per germline, CDR1 SGHRS and CDR2 YFSETQ. CDR3 region: CASSLWFKQGKGYEQYF. CDR3 DNA: TGCGCCAGCAGCTTGTGGTTCAAACAGGGTAAGGGCTACGAGCAGTACTTC.

The genes are TRBV4-1 and TRBJ2-1; TRBD1 aligns across 7 bases. The CDR3 runs to 18 residues. With V trimmed by 0 bases and J by 6 bases, 14 bases remained unmatched. CDR1 is MGHRA, CDR2 YSYEKL, per germline. CDR3 amino acids: CASSQDGGKGAFVNEQFF. The CDR3 coding sequence is TGCGCCAGCAGCCAAGATGGGGGAAAGGGGGCTTTCGTCAATGAGCAGTTCTTC.

There are a few counts of this clone. The V and J genes are TRBV29-1 and TRBJ2-1; perhaps TRBD1 as D (6 bases). V lost 7 bases to trimming and J lost 5 bases, with 12 bases between them. CDR3 length: 12 amino acids. Germline assignment: CDR1 SQVTM and CDR2 ANQGSEA. DNA for the CDR3: TGCAGCGGAGCCAACAGGGACAATGAGCAGTTCTTC. Its translation: CSGANRDNEQFF.

The rearrangement links TRBV29-1 to TRBJ1-2; no definite D call. The CDR3 spans 12 residues. V was pared by 2 bases and J by 9 bases, with 13 bases between. CDR1 is SQVTM, CDR2 ANQGSEA, per germline. This CDR3 reads CSVELGDRSYTF. DNA of the CDR3: TGCAGCGTTGAACTCGGGGATCGGAGCTACACCTTC.